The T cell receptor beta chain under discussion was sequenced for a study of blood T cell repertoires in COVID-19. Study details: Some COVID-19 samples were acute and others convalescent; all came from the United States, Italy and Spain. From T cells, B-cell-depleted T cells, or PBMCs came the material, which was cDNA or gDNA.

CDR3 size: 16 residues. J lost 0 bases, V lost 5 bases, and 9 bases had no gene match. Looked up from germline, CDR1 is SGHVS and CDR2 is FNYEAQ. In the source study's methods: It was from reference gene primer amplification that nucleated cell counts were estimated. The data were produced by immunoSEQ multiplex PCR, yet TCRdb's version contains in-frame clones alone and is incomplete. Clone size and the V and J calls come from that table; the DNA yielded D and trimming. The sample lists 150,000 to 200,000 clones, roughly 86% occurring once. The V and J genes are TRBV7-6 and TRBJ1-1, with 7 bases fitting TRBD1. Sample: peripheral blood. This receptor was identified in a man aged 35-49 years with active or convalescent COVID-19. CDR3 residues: CASSQRQGSMNTEAFF. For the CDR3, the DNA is TGTGCCAGCAGCCAGAGACAGGGCAGCATGAACACTGAAGCTTTCTTT.